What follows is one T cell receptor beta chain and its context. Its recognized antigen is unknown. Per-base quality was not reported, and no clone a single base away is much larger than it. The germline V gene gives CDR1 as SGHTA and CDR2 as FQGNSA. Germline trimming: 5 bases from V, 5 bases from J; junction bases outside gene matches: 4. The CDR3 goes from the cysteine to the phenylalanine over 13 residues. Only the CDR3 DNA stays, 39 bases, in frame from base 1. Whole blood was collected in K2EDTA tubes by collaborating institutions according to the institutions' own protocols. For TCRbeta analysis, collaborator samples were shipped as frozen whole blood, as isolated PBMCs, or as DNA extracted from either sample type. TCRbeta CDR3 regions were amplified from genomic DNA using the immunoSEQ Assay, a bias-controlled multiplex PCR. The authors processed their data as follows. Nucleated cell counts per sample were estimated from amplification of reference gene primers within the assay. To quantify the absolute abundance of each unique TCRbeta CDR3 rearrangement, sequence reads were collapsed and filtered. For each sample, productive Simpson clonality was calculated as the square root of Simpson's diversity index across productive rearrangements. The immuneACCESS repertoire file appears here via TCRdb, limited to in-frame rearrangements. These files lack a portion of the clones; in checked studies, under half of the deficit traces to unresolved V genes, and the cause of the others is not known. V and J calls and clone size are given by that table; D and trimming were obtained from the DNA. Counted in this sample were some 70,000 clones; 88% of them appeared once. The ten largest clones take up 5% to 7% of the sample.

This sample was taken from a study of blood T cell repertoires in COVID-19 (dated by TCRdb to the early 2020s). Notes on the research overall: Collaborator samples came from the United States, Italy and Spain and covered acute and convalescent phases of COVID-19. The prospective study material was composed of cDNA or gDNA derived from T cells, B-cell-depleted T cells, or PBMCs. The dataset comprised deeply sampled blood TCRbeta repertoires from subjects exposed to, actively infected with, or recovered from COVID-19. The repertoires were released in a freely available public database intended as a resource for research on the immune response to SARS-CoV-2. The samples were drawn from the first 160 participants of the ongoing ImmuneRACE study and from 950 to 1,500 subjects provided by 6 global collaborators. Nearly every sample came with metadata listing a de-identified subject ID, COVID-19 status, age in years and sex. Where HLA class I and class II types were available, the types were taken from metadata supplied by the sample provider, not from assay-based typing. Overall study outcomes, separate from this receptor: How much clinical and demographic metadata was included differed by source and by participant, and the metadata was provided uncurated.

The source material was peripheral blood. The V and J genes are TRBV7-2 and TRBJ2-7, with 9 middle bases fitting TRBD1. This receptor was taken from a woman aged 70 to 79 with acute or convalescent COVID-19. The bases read TGTGCCAGCAGCCGACAGGGGGTTAACGAGCAGTACTTC. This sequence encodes CASSRQGVNEQYF.